Listed here are 3 T cell receptor beta chains from one sample, sequenced in a study of CD8+CD57+ T cells in acquired aplastic anemia. Selection for sequencing was limited to patients who had shown CD8+CD57+ cell expansion by flow cytometry. Researchers used genomic DNA as the template to profile TCR beta VDJ and CDR3. TCRdb analysed the reads with MiXCR anew, one entry per CDR3 protein. Of some 200,000 distinct CDR3 sequences listed, 65% are singletons. The sequenced material came from sorted CD4+, CD8+, or CD8+CD57+ T cells (not recorded which) from PBMCs. The receptor set was obtained from a human donor with aplastic anemia.

This chain links TRBV7-9 with TRBJ1-2; D ambiguous. Germline V CDR1 and CDR2: SEHNR, FQNEAQ (reference sequence). Deletions cut 3 bases from V and 2 bases from J, with 7 bases between. CDR3 size: 13 residues. CDR3 coding DNA: TGTGCCAGCAGCTTTGTACAGAACTATGGCTACACCTTC. It encodes CASSFVQNYGYTF.

The V call is TRBV6-1, the J call TRBJ2-7; 7 nucleotides align to TRBD2. Germline V lookup: CDR1 MNHNS, CDR2 SASEGT. The V and J ends lost 6 bases and 0 bases, in that order; junction bases with no gene match: 5. The CDR3 length is 14 residues. The CDR3 DNA is TGTGCCAGCAGGAGCGGGGCCAGCTCCTACGAGCAGTACTTC. Encoded protein: CASRSGASSYEQYF.

This clonotype has only a few counts. V usage is TRBV6-4 and J usage is TRBJ1-1; 7 bases are a match to TRBD1. The CDR3 is 14 residues long. Trimming removed 4 bases from V and 2 bases from J; junction bases left unmatched: 4. The germline V gene has CDR1 MRHNA and CDR2 SNTAGT. The CDR3 here is CASSAGGVNTEAFF. The DNA for the CDR3 is TGTGCCAGCAGTGCAGGGGGGGTCAACACTGAAGCTTTCTTT.